Described below is a single TCR beta chain sequence and its context. What it binds is not known. Repertoires were generated with immunoSEQ multiplex PCR, while TCRdb's copy carries only in-frame clones and drops some. This repertoire shows about 110,000 clones, more than 70% found once; its top ten account for about 3%. The sample comes from a study of T cell responses to AZD1222 COVID-19 vaccine. Study-wide results and caveats: The study reported that nearly half of spike-specific TCRs target unmutated variant regions. Among vaccine-associated CD4 TCRs, coverage spanned spike, with dominance at 160-218 and 743-854. Only a handful of people who got AZD1222 tested seropositive at baseline. Females made up more of the donors, who were largely white British, and clonal diversity may have come out too low.

The V gene end was trimmed by 3 bases and the J gene end by 2 bases; junction bases not matched to a gene: 5. The CDR3 contains 16 residues. Germline CDR1 and CDR2: MNHEY and SMNVEV (reference sequence). This specimen consisted of peripheral blood, obtained on day 0 of MenACWY control vaccination. The chain employs TRBV27 and TRBJ2-1, with 9 bases aligning to TRBD2. The receptor was derived from an adult in good health. CDR3 nucleotides: TGTGCCAGCAGTTTCTATAGCGGGGGCACCTACAATGAGCAGTTCTTC. This sequence encodes CASSFYSGGTYNEQFF.